The 8 T cell receptor beta chains reported below all come from one sample, sequenced in a study of T cell responses to AZD1222 COVID-19 vaccine. The table came from immunoSEQ multiplex PCR; TCRdb's copy has only in-frame clones and leaves some out. The sample has over 150,000 clones, about 90% seen once; the top ten hold less than 3%. The specimen comprised peripheral blood, sampled on day 0 of AZD1222 vaccination. All receptors come from an adult in good health.

J is TRBJ1-2 and V is TRBV27; D ambiguous. The CDR3 contains 14 residues. V was clipped by 4 bases and J by 5 bases, with 14 bases between them. Germline-derived CDR1 and CDR2 are MNHEY and SMNVEV (reference sequence). The CDR3 bases are TGTGCCAGCAGTTCCGCGGGAGGCTTTTATGGCTACACCTTC. Residues: CASSSAGGFYGYTF.

CDR3 loop: CASSETGGGYTEAFF. CDR3 DNA: TGTGCCAGCAGTGAAACAGGGGGGGGTTACACTGAAGCTTTCTTT. The chain employs TRBV6-1 and TRBJ1-1; 8 bases are a match to TRBD1. Trimming cost V 2 bases and J 3 bases; bases outside gene matches: 5. In germline, CDR1 is MNHNS, CDR2 SASEGT. The CDR3 is 15 residues long.

This chain links TRBV5-1 with TRBJ2-1; D call uncertain. The CDR3 spans 15 residues. Trimming took off 0 bases at V and 5 bases at J, with 12 bases between the two ends. Germline lookup yields CDR1 SGHRS and CDR2 YFSETQ. The CDR3 reads CASSLGFQRNNEQFF. CDR3 in DNA: TGCGCCAGCAGCTTGGGGTTCCAAAGGAACAATGAGCAGTTCTTC.

The chain is built from TRBV30 and TRBJ2-2; 8 bases are shared with TRBD2. The CDR3 runs to 14 residues. The germline V gene encodes CDR1 GTSNPN and CDR2 SVGIG (reference sequence). The V segment lost 8 bases and the J segment 4 bases; nucleotides outside the gene matches: 9. The CDR3 protein is CAGRTSPVTGELFF. CDR3 DNA sequence: TGTGCCGGACGGACTAGCCCGGTCACCGGGGAGCTGTTTTTT.

Here the CDR3 reads CASSLIGSNQPQHF. CDR3 coding DNA: TGTGCCAGCAGCTTGATAGGTAGCAATCAGCCCCAGCATTTT. The V and J genes are TRBV5-8 and TRBJ1-5; D uncertain. The V end lost 1 base, the J end lost 0 bases, and 5 bases lay between the germline ends. The CDR3 contains 14 residues. Per germline, CDR1 SGHTS and CDR2 YDEGEE. The full variable domain, completed using reference TRBV5-8 and TRBJ1-5, is EAGVTQSPTHLIKTRGQQATLRCSPISGHTSVYWYQQALGLGLQFLLWYDEGEERNRGNFPPRFSGRQFPNYSSELNVNALELEDSALYLCASSLIGSNQPQHFGDGTRLSIL.

This rearrangement joins TRBV18 to TRBJ1-1, with D possibly TRBD1 on 6 matching bases. Looked up from germline, CDR1 is KGHSH and CDR2 is LQKENI. There are 15 residues in the CDR3. V was pared by 0 bases and J by 5 bases, with 13 bases between. In DNA form, the CDR3 reads TGTGCCAGCTCACCACCACAGGGATACGGGACTGAAGCTTTCTTT. Its translation: CASSPPQGYGTEAFF.

V usage is TRBV6-5 and J usage is TRBJ1-5; tentatively, D is TRBD1 (6 bases). The V gene lost 6 bases and the J gene lost 11 bases, with 20 bases spanning the gap. The germline CDR1 and CDR2 sequences are MNHEY and SVGAGI. The CDR3 sequence is 14 residues long. The CDR3 DNA sequence: TGTGCCAGCAGGGGGCGTGGGGGGGCTATGGCCCAGCATTTT. Translated, it gives CASRGRGGAMAQHF.

The chain has TRBV3-1 (or the pseudogene TRBV3-2) and TRBJ1-3; D remains ambiguous. Germline-derived CDR1 and CDR2 are LGHDT and YNNKEL (reference sequence). The CDR3 sequence is 15 residues long. V was clipped by 0 bases and J by 2 bases, with 8 bases between them. CDR3 coding DNA: TGTGCCAGCAGCCAAGAGGAGATAGCTGGAAACACCATATATTTT. It translates to CASSQEEIAGNTIYF.